This TCR beta chain stems from a study of cytomegalovirus exposure and HLA in healthy donors. This clone was counted a few times. Vbeta (60) and Jbeta (13) primers were used in the PCR. Method: immunoSEQ multiplex PCR; TCRdb's copy keeps in-frame clones and lacks some. The sample yields over 150,000 clones, about 73% seen once. The germline gives CDR1 MGHRA, CDR2 YSYEKL. The CDR3 is made up of 17 amino acids. Trimming stripped 1 base from V and 3 bases from J, with 18 bases between. This TCR derives from a woman aged 45 to 65 in good health and CMV-seropositive. Sample: PBMCs. This chain uses TRBV4-1 with TRBJ1-2, with D possibly being TRBD1 (6 bases). The CDR3 here is CASSQGQRGGRYYGYTF. CDR3 bases: TGCGCCAGCAGCCAAGGCCAAAGGGGGGGCAGGTACTATGGCTACACCTTC.